This T cell receptor (beta chain) was sequenced during a study of identical twins. Study-level points and caveats: Memory repertoires lacked the insertion deficit that abundant cord blood beta clonotypes showed. In zero-insertion analyses, partial confounding could arise from invariant MAIT and iNKT cells.

Through template switching, a universal primer site was introduced, and the cDNA contained unique molecular identifiers. TCRdb re-derived calls from the 5' RACE reads in MiXCR, one entry per CDR3 protein. The table has around 650,000 distinct CDR3 sequences, 7.1% seen once. Points on this clonotype: Its antigen is undetermined.

Every sampled donor was Caucasian and healthy. Germline CDR1 LGHDT, CDR2 YNNKEL (reference sequence). This CDR3 comprises 13 residues. Trimming pared 11 bases from V and 2 bases from J, leaving 14 bases between. The same data also contributed to another study, on yellow fever vaccine responses in identical twins.

The origin of this receptor is a woman aged 18 to 35 in good health. V and J are TRBV3-1 and TRBJ2-3; the D call may be TRBD1 or TRBD2 (5 bases each). The source material was PBMCs. CDR3 in amino acids: CASRGVNTDTQYF. The CDR3 nucleotides are TGTGCCTCACGAGGGGTTAACACAGATACGCAGTATTTT.